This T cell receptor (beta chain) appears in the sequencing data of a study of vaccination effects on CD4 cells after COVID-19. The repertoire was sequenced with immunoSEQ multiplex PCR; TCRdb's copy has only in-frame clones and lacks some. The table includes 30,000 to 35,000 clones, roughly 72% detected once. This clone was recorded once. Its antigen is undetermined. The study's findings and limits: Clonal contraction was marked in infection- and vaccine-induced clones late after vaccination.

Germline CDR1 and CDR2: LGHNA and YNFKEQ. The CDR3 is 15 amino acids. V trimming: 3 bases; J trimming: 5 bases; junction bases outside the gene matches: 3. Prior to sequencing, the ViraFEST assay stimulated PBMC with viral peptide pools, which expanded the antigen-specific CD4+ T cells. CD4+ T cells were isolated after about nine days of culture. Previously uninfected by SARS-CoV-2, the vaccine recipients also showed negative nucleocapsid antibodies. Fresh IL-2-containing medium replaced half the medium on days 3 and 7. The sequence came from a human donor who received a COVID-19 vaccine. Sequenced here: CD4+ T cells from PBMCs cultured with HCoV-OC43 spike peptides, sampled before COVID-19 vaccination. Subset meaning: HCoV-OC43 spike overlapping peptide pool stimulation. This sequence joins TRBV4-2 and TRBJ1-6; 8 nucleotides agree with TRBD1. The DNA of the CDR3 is TGTGCCAGCAGCCACATGGACAGGGATAATTCACCCCTCCACTTT. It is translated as CASSHMDRDNSPLHF.